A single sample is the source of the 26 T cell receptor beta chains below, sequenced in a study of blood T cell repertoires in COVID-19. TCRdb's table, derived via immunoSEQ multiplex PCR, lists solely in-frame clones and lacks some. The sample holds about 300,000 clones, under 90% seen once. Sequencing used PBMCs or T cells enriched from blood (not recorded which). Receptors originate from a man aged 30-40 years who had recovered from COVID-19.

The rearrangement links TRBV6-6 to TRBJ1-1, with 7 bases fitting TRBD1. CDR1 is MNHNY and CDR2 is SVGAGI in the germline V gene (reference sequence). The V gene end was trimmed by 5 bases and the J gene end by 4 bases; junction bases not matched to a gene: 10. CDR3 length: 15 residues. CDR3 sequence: CASSLRDSRGTEAFF. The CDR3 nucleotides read TGTGCCAGCAGTCTTCGGGACAGCCGGGGCACTGAAGCTTTCTTT.

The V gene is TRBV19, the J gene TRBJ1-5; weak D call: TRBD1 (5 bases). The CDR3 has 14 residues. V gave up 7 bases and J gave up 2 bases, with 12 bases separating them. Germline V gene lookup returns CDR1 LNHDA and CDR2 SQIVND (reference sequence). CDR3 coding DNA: TGTGCCAGTACCCCCGGGGGTCGCAATCAGCCCCAGCATTTT. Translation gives CASTPGGRNQPQHF.

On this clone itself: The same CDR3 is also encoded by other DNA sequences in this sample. Here the CDR3 DNA reads TGTGCCAGCAGCGTCCGGGGATATGGCTACACCTTC. Its translation is CASSVRGYGYTF. The chain joins TRBV9 to TRBJ1-2; D remains ambiguous. Germline V gene sequence: CDR1 SGDLS, CDR2 YYNGEE. Trimming stripped 2 bases from V and 5 bases from J, with 7 bases between. This CDR3 spans 12 amino acids.

The CDR3: CASSLGGFWELFF. The CDR3 region has the DNA TGTGCCAGCAGTTTAGGCGGCTTTTGGGAGCTGTTTTTT. The chain employs TRBV12-3 or TRBV12-4 and TRBJ2-2; D is unresolved. This CDR3 comprises 13 residues. Trimming removed 1 base at V and 9 bases at J, with 9 bases between.

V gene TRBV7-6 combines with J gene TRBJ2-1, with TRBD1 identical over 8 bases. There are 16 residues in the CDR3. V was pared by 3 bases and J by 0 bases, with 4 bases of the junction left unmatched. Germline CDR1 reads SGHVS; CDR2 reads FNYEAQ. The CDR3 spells CASSLETGGSYNEQFF. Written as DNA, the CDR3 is TGTGCCAGCAGCTTGGAAACAGGGGGCTCCTACAATGAGCAGTTCTTC.

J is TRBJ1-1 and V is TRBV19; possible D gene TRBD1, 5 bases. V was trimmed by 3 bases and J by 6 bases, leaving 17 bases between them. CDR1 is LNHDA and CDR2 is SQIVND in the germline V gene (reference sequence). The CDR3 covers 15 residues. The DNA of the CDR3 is TGTGCCAGTAGTATGTCTAACATTGGGGCCGCTGAAGCTTTCTTT. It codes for CASSMSNIGAAEAFF. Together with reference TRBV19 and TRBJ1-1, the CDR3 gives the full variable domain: DGGITQSPKYLFRKEGQNVTLSCEQNLNHDAMYWYRQDPGQGLRLIYYSQIVNDFQKGDIAEGYSVSREKKESFPLTVTSAQKNPTAFYLCASSMSNIGAAEAFFGQGTRLTVV.

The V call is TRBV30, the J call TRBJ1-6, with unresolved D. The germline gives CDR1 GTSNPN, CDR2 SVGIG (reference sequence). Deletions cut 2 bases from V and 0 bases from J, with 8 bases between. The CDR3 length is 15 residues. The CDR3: CAWSRESSYNSPLHF. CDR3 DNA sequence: TGTGCCTGGAGTCGGGAGAGCTCCTATAATTCACCCCTCCACTTT.

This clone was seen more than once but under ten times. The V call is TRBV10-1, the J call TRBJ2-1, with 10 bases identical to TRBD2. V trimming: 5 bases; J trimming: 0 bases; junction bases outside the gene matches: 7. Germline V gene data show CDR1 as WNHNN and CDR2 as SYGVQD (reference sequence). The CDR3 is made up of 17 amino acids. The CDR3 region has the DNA TGCGCCAGCAGTCCGCCTTCTAGCGGGAGCTCCTACAATGAGCAGTTCTTC. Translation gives CASSPPSSGSSYNEQFF.

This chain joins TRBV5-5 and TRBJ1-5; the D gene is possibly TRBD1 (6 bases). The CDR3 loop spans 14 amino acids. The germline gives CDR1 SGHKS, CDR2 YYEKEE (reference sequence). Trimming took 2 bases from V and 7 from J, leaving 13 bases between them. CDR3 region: CASSLFWQGQPQHF. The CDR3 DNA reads TGTGCCAGCAGCTTATTCTGGCAGGGGCAGCCCCAGCATTTT.

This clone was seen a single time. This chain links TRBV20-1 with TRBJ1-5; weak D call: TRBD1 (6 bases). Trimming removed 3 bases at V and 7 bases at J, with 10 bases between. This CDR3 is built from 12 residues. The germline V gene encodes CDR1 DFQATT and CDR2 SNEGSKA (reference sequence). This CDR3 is CSASTGSQPQHF. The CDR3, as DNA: TGCAGTGCTAGTACAGGGAGCCAGCCCCAGCATTTT.

CDR3 region: CASSMGLAGYEQYF. The CDR3 DNA reads TGTGCCAGTAGTATGGGACTAGCAGGCTACGAGCAGTACTTC. The chain joins TRBV19 to TRBJ2-7; TRBD2 aligns across 9 bases. CDR1 and CDR2 (germline): LNHDA, SQIVND (reference sequence). The CDR3 totals 14 residues. The V gene end was trimmed by 3 bases and the J gene end by 3 bases; junction bases not matched to a gene: 3.

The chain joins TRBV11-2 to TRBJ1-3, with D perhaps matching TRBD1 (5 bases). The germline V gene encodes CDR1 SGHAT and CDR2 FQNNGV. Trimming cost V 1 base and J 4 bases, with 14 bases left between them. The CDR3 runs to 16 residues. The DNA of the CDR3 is TGTGCCAGCAGCTTAGCCGGACAAGCGGGGGGAAACACCATATATTTT. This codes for CASSLAGQAGGNTIYF.

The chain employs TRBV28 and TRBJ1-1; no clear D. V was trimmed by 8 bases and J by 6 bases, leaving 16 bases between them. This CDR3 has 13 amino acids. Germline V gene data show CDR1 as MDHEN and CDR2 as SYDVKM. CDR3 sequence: CASRIPGYPEAFF. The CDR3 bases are TGTGCCAGCCGAATACCAGGTTACCCTGAAGCTTTCTTT.

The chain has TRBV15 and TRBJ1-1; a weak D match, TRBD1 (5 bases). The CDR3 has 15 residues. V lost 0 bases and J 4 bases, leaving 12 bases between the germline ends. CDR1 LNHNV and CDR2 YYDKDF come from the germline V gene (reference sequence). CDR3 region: CATSRDHNGGTEAFF. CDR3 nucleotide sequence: TGTGCCACCAGCAGAGATCATAACGGGGGCACTGAAGCTTTCTTT.

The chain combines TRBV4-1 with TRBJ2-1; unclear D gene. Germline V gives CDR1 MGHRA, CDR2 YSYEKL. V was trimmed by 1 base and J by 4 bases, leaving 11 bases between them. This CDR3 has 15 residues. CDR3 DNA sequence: TGCGCCAGCAGCCAAGGAGGCGGCCCATACAATGAGCAGTTCTTC. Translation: CASSQGGGPYNEQFF.

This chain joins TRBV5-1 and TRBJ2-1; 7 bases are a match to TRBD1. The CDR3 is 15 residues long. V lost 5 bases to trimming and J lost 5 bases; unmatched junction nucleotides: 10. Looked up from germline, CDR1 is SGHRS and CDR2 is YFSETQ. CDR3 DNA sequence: TGCGCCAGCAGTGGGGCAATAGGGGGCCACAATGAGCAGTTCTTC. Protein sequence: CASSGAIGGHNEQFF.

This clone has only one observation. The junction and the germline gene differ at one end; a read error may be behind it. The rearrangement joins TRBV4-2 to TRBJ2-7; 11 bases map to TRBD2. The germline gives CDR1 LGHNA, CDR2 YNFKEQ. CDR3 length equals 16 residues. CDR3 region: CASSQEWTSGLKLPNF. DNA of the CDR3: TGTGCCAGCAGCCAAGAATGGACTAGCGGGCTAAAACTCCCGAACTTC.

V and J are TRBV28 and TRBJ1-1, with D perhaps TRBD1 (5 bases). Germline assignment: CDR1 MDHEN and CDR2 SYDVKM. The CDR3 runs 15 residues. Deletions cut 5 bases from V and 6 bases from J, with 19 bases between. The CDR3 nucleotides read TGTGCCAGCAGTAACGTAAGGGGCGGTAGGGCTGAAGCTTTCTTT. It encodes CASSNVRGGRAEAFF.

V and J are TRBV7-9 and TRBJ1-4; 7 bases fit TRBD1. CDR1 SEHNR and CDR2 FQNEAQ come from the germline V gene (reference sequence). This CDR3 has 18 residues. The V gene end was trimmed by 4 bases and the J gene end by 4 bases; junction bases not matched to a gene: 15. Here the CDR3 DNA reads TGTGCCAGCAGCTCGGGGGATATATCAGGGGGGCTTAATGAAAAACTGTTTTTT. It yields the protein CASSSGDISGGLNEKLFF.

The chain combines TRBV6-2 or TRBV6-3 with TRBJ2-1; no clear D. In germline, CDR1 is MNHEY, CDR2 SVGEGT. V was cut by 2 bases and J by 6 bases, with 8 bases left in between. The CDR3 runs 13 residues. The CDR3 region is CASSYISGNEQFF. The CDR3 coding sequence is TGTGCCAGCAGTTACATATCGGGCAATGAGCAGTTCTTC.

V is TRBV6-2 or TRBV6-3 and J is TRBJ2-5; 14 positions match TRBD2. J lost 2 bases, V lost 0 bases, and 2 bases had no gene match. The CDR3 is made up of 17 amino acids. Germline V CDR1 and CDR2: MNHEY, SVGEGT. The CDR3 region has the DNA TGTGCCAGCAGTTACTCGAGGACTAGCGGGGGGCAAGAGACCCAGTACTTC. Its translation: CASSYSRTSGGQETQYF.

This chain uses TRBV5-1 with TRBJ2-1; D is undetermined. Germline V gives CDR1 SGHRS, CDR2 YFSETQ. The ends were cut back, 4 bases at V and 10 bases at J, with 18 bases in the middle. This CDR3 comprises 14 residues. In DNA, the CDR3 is TGCGCCAGCAGCCTGGACGCGTTACTACGAGAGCAGTTCTTC. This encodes CASSLDALLREQFF.

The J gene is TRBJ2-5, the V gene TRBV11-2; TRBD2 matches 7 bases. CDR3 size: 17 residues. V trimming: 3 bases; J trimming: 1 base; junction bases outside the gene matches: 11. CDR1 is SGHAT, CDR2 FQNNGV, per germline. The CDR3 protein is CASSFPRQGLFQETQYF. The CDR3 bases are TGTGCCAGCAGCTTCCCACGCCAGGGACTATTCCAAGAGACCCAGTACTTC.

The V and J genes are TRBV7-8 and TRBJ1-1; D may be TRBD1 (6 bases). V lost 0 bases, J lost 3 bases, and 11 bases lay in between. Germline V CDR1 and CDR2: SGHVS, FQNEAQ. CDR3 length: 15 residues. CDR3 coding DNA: TGTGCCAGCAGCTTAGCCGGCAGGGGTTACACTGAAGCTTTCTTT. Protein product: CASSLAGRGYTEAFF. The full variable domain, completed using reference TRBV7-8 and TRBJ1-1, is GAGVSQSPRYKVAKRGQDVALRCDPISGHVSLFWYQQALGQGPEFLTYFQNEAQLDKSGLPSDRFFAERPEGSVSTLKIQRTQQEDSAVYLCASSLAGRGYTEAFFGQGTRLTVV.

As DNA, the CDR3 is TGTGCCTGGAGGCCGACAGGGGGGCCTCGCGGCTACACCTTC. It encodes CAWRPTGGPRGYTF. The V and J genes are TRBV30 and TRBJ1-2; 9 positions agree with TRBD1. The V gene end was trimmed by 3 bases and the J gene end by 8 bases; junction bases not matched to a gene: 10. CDR1 and CDR2 from the germline V gene are GTSNPN and SVGIG (reference sequence). The CDR3 is 14 residues long.

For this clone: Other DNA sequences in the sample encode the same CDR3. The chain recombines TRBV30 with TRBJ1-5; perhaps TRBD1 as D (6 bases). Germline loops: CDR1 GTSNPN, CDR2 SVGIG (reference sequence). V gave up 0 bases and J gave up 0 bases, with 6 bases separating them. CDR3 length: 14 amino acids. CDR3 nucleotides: TGTGCCTGGAGTGTGGGACATAGCAATCAGCCCCAGCATTTT. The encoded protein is CAWSVGHSNQPQHF.